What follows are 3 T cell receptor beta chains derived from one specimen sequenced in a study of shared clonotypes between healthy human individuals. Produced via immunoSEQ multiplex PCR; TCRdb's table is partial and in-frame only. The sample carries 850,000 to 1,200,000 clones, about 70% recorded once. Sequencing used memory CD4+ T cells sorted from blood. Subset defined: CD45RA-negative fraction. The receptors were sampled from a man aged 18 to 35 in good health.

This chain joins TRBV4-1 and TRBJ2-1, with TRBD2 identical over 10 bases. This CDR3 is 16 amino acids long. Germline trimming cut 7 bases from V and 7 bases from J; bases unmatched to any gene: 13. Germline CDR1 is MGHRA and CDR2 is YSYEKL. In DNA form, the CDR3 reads TGCGCCAGCAAAGATCTAGCGGGAGTCGCGGGGAATGAGCAGTTCTTC. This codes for CASKDLAGVAGNEQFF.

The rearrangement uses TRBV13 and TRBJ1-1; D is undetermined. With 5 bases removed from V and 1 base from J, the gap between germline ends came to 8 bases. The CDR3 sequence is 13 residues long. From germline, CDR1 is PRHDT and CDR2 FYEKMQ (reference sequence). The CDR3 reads CASSPGRNTEAFF. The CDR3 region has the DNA TGTGCCAGCAGCCCGGGCAGGAACACTGAAGCTTTCTTT.

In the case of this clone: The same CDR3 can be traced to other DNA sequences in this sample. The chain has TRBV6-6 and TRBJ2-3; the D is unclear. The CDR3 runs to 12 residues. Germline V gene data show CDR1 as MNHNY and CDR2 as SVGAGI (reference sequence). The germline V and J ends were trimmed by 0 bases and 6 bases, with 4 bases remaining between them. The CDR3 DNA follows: TGTGCCAGCAGTTACTCGGGGGATACGCAGTATTTT. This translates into CASSYSGDTQYF.